This TCR beta chain was identified during a study of CD8 T cells in Susac syndrome. Reverse transcription of about 0.45 to 1 ug RNA used random hexamers. With immunoSEQ multiplex PCR, TCR beta CDR3 was amplified across 54 Vbeta and 13 Jbeta. TCRdb re-called the immunoSEQ multiplex PCR reads with MiXCR, one entry per CDR3 protein. Among approximately 130,000 distinct CDR3 sequences listed, 91% were seen once. Germline V lookup: CDR1 LGHNT, CDR2 FRNRAP. V was clipped by 3 bases and J by 2 bases, with 10 bases between them. The CDR3 runs 14 residues. Sequencing of TCR beta, carried out with a high-throughput approach, was applied to CD8+ and CD4+ T cells from the blood. Each multiple sclerosis control was a treatment-naive patient with relapsing-remitting disease that was either stable or active. FACS was used to enrich TEMRA cells, whereas the CD8+ and CD4+ T cells were obtained by negative isolation.

Input material: CD8+ T cells from PBMCs. The sequence was obtained from a human donor with multiple sclerosis. The chain links TRBV12-5 to TRBJ1-1; unclear D gene. The CDR3 region has the DNA TGTGCTAGTGGTTTTAATATCCCCAACACTGAAGCTTTCTTT. It encodes CASGFNIPNTEAFF.